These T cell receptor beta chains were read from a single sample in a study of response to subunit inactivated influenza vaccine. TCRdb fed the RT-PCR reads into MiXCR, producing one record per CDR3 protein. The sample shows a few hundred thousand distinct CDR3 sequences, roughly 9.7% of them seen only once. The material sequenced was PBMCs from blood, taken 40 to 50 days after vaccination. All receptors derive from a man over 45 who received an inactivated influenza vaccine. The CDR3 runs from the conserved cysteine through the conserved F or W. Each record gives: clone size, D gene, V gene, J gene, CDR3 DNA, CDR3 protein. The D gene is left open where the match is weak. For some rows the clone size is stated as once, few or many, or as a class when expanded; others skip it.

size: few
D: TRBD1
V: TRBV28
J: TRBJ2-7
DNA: TGTGCCAGCAGTCCGACAGGGCCAATCGATTACGAGCAGTACTTC
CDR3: CASSPTGPIDYEQYF

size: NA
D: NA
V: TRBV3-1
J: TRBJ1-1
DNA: TGTGCCAGCAGCCATAGGAGTACTGAAGCTTTCTTT
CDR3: CASSHRSTEAFF

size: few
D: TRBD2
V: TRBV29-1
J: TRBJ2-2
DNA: TGCAGCGTCCGACTAGCGACGAACACCGGGGAGCTGTTTTTT
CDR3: CSVRLATNTGELFF

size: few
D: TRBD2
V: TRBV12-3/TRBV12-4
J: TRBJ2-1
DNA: TGTGCCAGCACGCTACTAGCGCCTCAGTCGGAGCAGTTCTTC
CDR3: CASTLLAPQSEQFF

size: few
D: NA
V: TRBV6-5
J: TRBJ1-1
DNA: TGTGCCAGCAGTTACGGGCAGGGTAAGAGCTCTGAAGCTTTCTTT
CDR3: CASSYGQGKSSEAFF

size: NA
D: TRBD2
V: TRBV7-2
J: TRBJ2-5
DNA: TGTGCCAGCAGCACTGGACTAGCCAGAAGTAGAGAGACCCAGTACTTC
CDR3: CASSTGLARSRETQYF

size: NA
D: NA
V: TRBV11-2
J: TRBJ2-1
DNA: TGTGCCTGTACAGGTGAGCCATCGAGTGAGCAGTTCTTC
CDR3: CACTGEPSSEQFF

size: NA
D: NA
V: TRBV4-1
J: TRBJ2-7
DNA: TGCGCCAGCAGCCAAGAAGCAGTATACGAGCAGTACTTC
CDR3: CASSQEAVYEQYF

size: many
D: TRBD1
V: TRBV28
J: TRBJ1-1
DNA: TGTGCCAGCAGCTTCGCCGACAGGGCCGAAGCTTTCTTT
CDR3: CASSFADRAEAFF

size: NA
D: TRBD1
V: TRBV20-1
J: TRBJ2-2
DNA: TGCAGTGCTAGACCCTACAGGGGGCCACACACCGGGGAGCTGTTTTTT
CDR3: CSARPYRGPHTGELFF

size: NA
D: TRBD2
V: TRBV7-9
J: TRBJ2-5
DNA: TGTGCCAGCGGAGGACTAGCCTGGCAAGAGACCCAGTACTTC
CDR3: CASGGLAWQETQYF

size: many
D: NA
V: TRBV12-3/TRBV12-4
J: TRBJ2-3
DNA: TGTGCCAGCAGCAACCCCAGCACAGATACGCAGTATTTT
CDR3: CASSNPSTDTQYF

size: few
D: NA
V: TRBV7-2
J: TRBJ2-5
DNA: TGTGCCAGCAGTTCCCGGGGCGTACAAGAGACCCAGTACTTC
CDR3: CASSSRGVQETQYF

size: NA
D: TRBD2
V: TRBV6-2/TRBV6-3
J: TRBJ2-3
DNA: TGTGCCAGCAGCCTAGGGTGGCGGGGGGGCCGAGGAGATACGCAGTATTTT
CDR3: CASSLGWRGGRGDTQYF

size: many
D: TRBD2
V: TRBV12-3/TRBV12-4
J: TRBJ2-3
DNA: TGTGCCAGCAGTTTATCCAGCGGGAGTTTAAATACGCAGTATTTT
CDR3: CASSLSSGSLNTQYF

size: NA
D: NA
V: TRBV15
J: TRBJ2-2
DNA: TGTGCCACCCTAAGGGACTTCCGGGCCGGGGAGCTGTTTTTT
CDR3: CATLRDFRAGELFF

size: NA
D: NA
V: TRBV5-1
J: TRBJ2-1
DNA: TGCGCCAGCAGCACCCGGGACAACAACAATGAGCAGTTCTTC
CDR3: CASSTRDNNNEQFF

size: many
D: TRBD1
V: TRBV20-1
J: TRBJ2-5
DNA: TGCAGTGCCGTCGGGACAGTTGAGACCCAGTACTTC
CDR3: CSAVGTVETQYF

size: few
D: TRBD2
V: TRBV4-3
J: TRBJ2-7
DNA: TGCGCCAGCAGCCCCGGACTAGCGGGATCCGTCCGGCAGTACTTC
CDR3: CASSPGLAGSVRQYF

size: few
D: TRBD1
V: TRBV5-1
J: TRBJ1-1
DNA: TGCGCCAGCAGCTTGGACAGGGGGACCGCTGAAGCTTTCTTT
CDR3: CASSLDRGTAEAFF

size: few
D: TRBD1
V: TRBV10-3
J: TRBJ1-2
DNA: TGTGCCATCAGTGAGAGGACAGGGGAAGGCTACACCTTC
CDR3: CAISERTGEGYTF

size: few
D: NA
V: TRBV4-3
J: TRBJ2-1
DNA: TGCGCCAGCAGCCAAGATCAAGGGGATCTTACTTACAATGAGCAGTTCTTC
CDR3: CASSQDQGDLTYNEQFF

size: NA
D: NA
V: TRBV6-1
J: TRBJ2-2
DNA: TGTGCCAGCACCTTCCGCACAGGGCGGATCACCGGGGAGCTGTTTTTT
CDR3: CASTFRTGRITGELFF

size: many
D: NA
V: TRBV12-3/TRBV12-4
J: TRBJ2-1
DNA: TGTGCCAGCGGGCCGAGGGGGTGGAAGCAGTTCTTC
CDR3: CASGPRGWKQFF

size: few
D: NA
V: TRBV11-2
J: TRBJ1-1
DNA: TGTGCCAGCAGCTTTTCTGTCGACACGGAAGCTTTCTTT
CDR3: CASSFSVDTEAFF

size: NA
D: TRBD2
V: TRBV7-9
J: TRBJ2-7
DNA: TGTGCCAGCAGCTCGCCTGGTAGACTAGCGAGGACCTACGAGCAGTACTTC
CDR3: CASSSPGRLARTYEQYF

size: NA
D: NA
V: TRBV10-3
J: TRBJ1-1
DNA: TGTGCCATCAGTATACGCCAGGGAGGGAGTACTGAAGCTTTCTTT
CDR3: CAISIRQGGSTEAFF

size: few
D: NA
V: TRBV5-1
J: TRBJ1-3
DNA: TGCGCCAGCAGCTTGGGAGACTCTGGAAACACCATATATTTT
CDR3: CASSLGDSGNTIYF

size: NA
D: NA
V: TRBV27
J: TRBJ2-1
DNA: TGTGCCAGCAGGCCCCCCCCGGGGGCCGGATACAATGAGCAGTTCTTC
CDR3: CASRPPPGAGYNEQFF

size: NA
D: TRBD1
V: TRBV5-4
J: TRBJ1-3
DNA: TGTGCCAGCAGCCCCGGGACAGGGGGCTTAGGAGGAAACACCATATATTTT
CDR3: CASSPGTGGLGGNTIYF

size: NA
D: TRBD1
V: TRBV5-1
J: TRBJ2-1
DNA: TGCGCCAGCAGCTCGTTCCGGGACAGGGTTTACAATGAGCAGTTCTTC
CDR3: CASSSFRDRVYNEQFF

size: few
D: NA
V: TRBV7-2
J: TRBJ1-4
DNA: TGTGCCAGCAGCCCTGGGCCAATTGGAGGTGAAAAACTGTTTTTT
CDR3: CASSPGPIGGEKLFF

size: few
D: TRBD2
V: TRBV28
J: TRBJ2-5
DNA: TGTGCCAGCAGACCCGGGACTAGCGGGTTAGCTCAAGAGACCCAGTACTTC
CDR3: CASRPGTSGLAQETQYF

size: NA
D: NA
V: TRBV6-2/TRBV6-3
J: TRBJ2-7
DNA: TGTGCCAGCAGTCAGCCGAGGCTAGAGCACTACGAGCAGTACTTC
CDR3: CASSQPRLEHYEQYF

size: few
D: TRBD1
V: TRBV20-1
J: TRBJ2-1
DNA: TGCAGTACTTGGGGGACAGGGTGGAACAATGAGCAGTTCTTC
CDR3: CSTWGTGWNNEQFF